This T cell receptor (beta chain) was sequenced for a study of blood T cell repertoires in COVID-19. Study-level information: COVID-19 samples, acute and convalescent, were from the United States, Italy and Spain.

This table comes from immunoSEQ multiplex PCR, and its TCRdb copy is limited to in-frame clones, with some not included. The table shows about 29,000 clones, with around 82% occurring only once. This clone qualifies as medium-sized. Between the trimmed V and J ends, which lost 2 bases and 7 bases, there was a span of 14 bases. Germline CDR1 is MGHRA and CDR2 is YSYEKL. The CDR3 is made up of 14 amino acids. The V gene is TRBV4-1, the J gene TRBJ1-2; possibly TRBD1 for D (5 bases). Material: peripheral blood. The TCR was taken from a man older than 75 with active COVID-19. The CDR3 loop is CASSQQGALSGYTF. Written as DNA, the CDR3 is TGCGCCAGCAGCCAACAAGGGGCCCTGTCTGGCTACACCTTC.